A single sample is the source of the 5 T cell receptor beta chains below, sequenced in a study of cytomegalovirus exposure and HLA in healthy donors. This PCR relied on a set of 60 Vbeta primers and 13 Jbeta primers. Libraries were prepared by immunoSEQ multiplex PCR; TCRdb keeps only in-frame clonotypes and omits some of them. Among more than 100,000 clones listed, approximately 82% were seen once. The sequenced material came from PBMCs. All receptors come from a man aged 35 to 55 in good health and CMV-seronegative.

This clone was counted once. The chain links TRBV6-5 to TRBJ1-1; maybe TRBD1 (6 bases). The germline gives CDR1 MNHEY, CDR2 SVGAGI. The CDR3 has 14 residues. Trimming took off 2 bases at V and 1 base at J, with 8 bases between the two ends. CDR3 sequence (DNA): TGTGCCAGCAGTTACAGGGACACGAACACTGAAGCTTTCTTT. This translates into CASSYRDTNTEAFF.

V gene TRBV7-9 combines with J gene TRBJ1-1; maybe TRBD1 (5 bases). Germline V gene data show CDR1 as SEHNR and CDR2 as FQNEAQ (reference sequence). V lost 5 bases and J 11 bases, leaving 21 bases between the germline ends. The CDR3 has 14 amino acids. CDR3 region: CASSRPEGGESAFF. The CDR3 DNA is TGTGCCAGCAGCCGCCCCGAGGGAGGGGAAAGTGCTTTCTTT.

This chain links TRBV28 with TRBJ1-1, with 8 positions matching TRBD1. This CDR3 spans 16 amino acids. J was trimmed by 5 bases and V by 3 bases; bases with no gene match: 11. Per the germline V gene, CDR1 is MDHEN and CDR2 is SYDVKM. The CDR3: CASSFIGQGILTEAFF. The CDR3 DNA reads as TGTGCCAGCAGTTTCATTGGACAGGGAATTTTAACTGAAGCTTTCTTT.

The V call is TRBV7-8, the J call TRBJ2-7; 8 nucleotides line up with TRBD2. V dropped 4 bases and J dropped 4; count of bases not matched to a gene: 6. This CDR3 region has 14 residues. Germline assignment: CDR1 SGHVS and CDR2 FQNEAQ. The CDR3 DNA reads TGTGCCAGCAGCTCTCGGACTAGCAAGTACGAGCAGTACTTC. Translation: CASSSRTSKYEQYF.

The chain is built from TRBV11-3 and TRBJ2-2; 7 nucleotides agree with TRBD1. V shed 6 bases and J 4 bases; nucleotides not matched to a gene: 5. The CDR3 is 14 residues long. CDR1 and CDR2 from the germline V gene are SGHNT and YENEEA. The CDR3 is CASSYGQVTGELFF. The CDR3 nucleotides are TGTGCCAGCAGTTACGGACAGGTCACCGGGGAGCTGTTTTTT.